These 17 T cell receptor beta chains were all obtained from the same sample, sequenced in a study of T cells in localized non-small cell lung cancer. Assay used: immunoSEQ multiplex PCR; TCRdb lists only in-frame clones, some missing. Here the sample spans 20,000 to 25,000 clones, approximately 86% being singletons. Source: PBMCs, taken before any cancer treatment. These receptor sequences come from a man aged 40-75 years with stage II squamous cell lung carcinoma.

V usage is TRBV18 and J usage is TRBJ2-3; a possible D gene is TRBD1 (5 bases). Germline lookup yields CDR1 KGHSH and CDR2 LQKENI. The ends were cut back, 2 bases at V and 0 bases at J, with 6 bases in the middle. This CDR3 comprises 14 residues. The CDR3 bases are TGTGCCAGCTCACCAGACAGTAGCACAGATACGCAGTATTTT. It specifies CASSPDSSTDTQYF.

This clone was counted once. The V and J genes are TRBV19 and TRBJ1-5, with unresolved D. Looked up from germline, CDR1 is LNHDA and CDR2 is SQIVND (reference sequence). V lost 9 bases and J lost 6, with 27 bases in between. CDR3 length: 17 residues. The CDR3 loop is CASNWARPHTVLQPQHF. CDR3 nucleotides: TGTGCCAGCAACTGGGCTCGCCCCCACACAGTTCTTCAGCCCCAGCATTTT.

This clone appeared a single time. The chain employs TRBV4-1 and TRBJ2-5, with TRBD2 matching over 13 bases. The CDR3 spans 15 residues. Germline CDR1 reads MGHRA; CDR2 reads YSYEKL. Trimming at V came to 0 bases and at J to 6 bases, leaving 1 base not matched to a gene. CDR3 in DNA: TGCGCCAGCAGCCAAGACGGGACTAGCGGGAAGACCCAGTACTTC. This gives the protein CASSQDGTSGKTQYF.

In its sample, this clone was seen once. J is TRBJ2-7 and V is TRBV2; 7 nucleotides line up with TRBD2. CDR1 is SNHLY and CDR2 is FYNNEI in the germline V gene. V gave up 8 bases and J gave up 1 base; unmatched junction bases: 5. The CDR3 contains 13 residues. The DNA for the CDR3 is TGTGCCAGCGTCAGCGGGGCGTCCTACGAGCAGTACTTC. It translates to CASVSGASYEQYF.

CDR3 protein: CASSQDRDSGYRPQHF. CDR3 DNA sequence: TGCGCCAGCAGCCAAGATAGGGACAGTGGTTATAGGCCCCAGCATTTT. V gene TRBV4-1 combines with J gene TRBJ1-5; the match to TRBD1 covers 7 bases. The CDR3 covers 16 residues. Per the germline V gene, CDR1 is MGHRA and CDR2 is YSYEKL. J was trimmed by 9 bases and V by 0 bases; bases with no gene match: 11.

The gene calls are TRBV5-6 and TRBJ1-2, with 7 bases identical to TRBD1. Trimming cost V 3 bases and J 4 bases; bases outside gene matches: 12. This CDR3 spans 16 amino acids. Germline lookup yields CDR1 SGHDT and CDR2 YYEEEE. In nucleotides, the CDR3 is TGTGCCAGCAGCTCCATGGACAGGTTCTTCCTCTATGGCTACACCTTC. This sequence encodes CASSSMDRFFLYGYTF.

This chain joins TRBV29-1 and TRBJ1-1; possible D gene TRBD1, 6 bases. The CDR3 is 13 amino acids. The ends were cut back, 4 bases at V and 5 bases at J, with 14 bases in the middle. Germline V gives CDR1 SQVTM, CDR2 ANQGSEA. The CDR3 region has the DNA TGCAGCGTTGGGGAGGGGGAAGGGACTGAAGCTTTCTTT. It translates to CSVGEGEGTEAFF.

This chain links TRBV2 with TRBJ2-7; 10 nucleotides match TRBD1. This CDR3 spans 14 amino acids. Germline CDR1 is SNHLY and CDR2 is FYNNEI. V was clipped by 5 bases and J by 5 bases; unmatched bases: 6. CDR3 DNA: TGTGCCAGCAGTTCCGACAGGGGGCTAAACGAGCAGTACTTC. As protein: CASSSDRGLNEQYF.

J is TRBJ2-1 and V is TRBV11-2, with D tentatively TRBD1 (5 bases). Germline values: CDR1 SGHAT, CDR2 FQNNGV. V was cut by 5 bases and J by 12 bases, with 14 bases left in between. This CDR3 region has 12 residues. CDR3: CASSQLGLGQFF. CDR3 nucleotide sequence: TGTGCCAGCAGCCAACTGGGGCTTGGGCAGTTCTTC.

This chain connects TRBV7-3 to TRBJ1-1; no clear D. The V gene's germline CDR1 is SGHTA and CDR2 FQGTGA. The V gene lost 2 bases and the J gene lost 1 base, with 8 bases spanning the gap. The CDR3 sequence is 14 residues long. CDR3 region: CASSLSGGNTEAFF. The CDR3 DNA follows: TGTGCCAGCAGCTTATCAGGAGGGAACACTGAAGCTTTCTTT.

The rearrangement links TRBV29-1 to TRBJ2-7, with D possibly TRBD2 on 7 matching bases. Germline values: CDR1 SQVTM, CDR2 ANQGSEA. Trimming left V 6 bases short and J 3 bases short, with 15 bases between. The CDR3 runs 13 residues. The DNA of the CDR3 is TGCAGCGTGGTATGGGGGGGGCACTACGAGCAGTACTTC. This encodes CSVVWGGHYEQYF.

This clone occurred once. The rearrangement joins TRBV6-5 to TRBJ1-4, with TRBD1 matching over 7 bases. This CDR3 contains 14 residues. The germline V gene encodes CDR1 MNHEY and CDR2 SVGAGI. V trimming: 0 bases; J trimming: 5 bases; junction bases outside the gene matches: 0. The CDR3 DNA is TGTGCCAGCAGTTACTCGACAGGGAATGAAAAACTGTTTTTT. Its protein product is CASSYSTGNEKLFF.

The genes are TRBV19 and TRBJ2-7; D is undetermined. The length of the CDR3 is 13 residues. Germline V gene lookup returns CDR1 LNHDA and CDR2 SQIVND (reference sequence). V gave up 1 base and J gave up 8 bases, with 12 bases separating them. CDR3 coding DNA: TGTGCCAGTAGTATAGTGACCCAGTCCCAGCAGTACTTC. Translating gives CASSIVTQSQQYF.

This clone was counted once. This chain connects TRBV20-1 to TRBJ2-3; D possibly corresponds to TRBD1 (5 bases). Looked up from germline, CDR1 is DFQATT and CDR2 is SNEGSKA (reference sequence). V dropped 6 bases and J dropped 6 bases, with 10 bases sitting between them. The CDR3 spans 11 residues. CDR3 DNA sequence: TGCAGTGCACCCTCAGGGGATACGCAGTATTTT. Protein product: CSAPSGDTQYF.

CDR3 region: CASSIRGGGTQYF. In DNA, the CDR3 is TGTGCCAGCAGTATACGGGGGGGCGGAACCCAGTACTTC. This sequence joins TRBV27 and TRBJ2-5; 8 bases fit TRBD2. Germline CDR1 reads MNHEY; CDR2 reads SMNVEV (reference sequence). This CDR3 has 13 amino acids. V trimming: 5 bases; J trimming: 8 bases; junction bases outside the gene matches: 7.

V and J are TRBV13 and TRBJ2-7; D gene unclear. V lost 1 base and J 7 bases, leaving 11 bases between the germline ends. The CDR3 consists of 13 residues. Germline loops: CDR1 PRHDT, CDR2 FYEKMQ (reference sequence). The DNA of the CDR3 is TGTGCCAGCAGCTTAGCCAGTGAAGTTGAGCAGTACTTC. It encodes CASSLASEVEQYF.

The rearrangement uses TRBV11-2 and TRBJ2-3; a possible D gene is TRBD1 (5 bases). Per germline, CDR1 SGHAT and CDR2 FQNNGV. V was cut by 5 bases and J by 4 bases, with 13 bases left in between. There are 14 residues in the CDR3. Here the CDR3 reads CASSMDTPADTQYF. For the CDR3, the DNA is TGTGCCAGCAGCATGGACACGCCCGCAGATACGCAGTATTTT. Supplemented by reference TRBV11-2 and TRBJ2-3, the full variable domain reads EAGVAQSPRYKIIEKRQSVAFWCNPISGHATLYWYQQILGQGPKLLIQFQNNGVVDDSQLPKDRFSAERLKGVDSTLKIQPAKLEDSAVYLCASSMDTPADTQYFGPGTRLTVL.